One sample yielded the 6 T cell receptor beta chains listed below, sequenced in a study of cytomegalovirus exposure and HLA in healthy donors. Only in-frame clones appear in the TCRdb table, and some are missing; sequencing was by immunoSEQ multiplex PCR. Of about 120,000 clones detected, approximately 92% appear once; the ten largest clones hold 1.1%. Sequencing was performed on PBMCs. Receptors were obtained from a woman aged 18-29 years in good health and CMV-seronegative.

The chain is built from TRBV5-8 and TRBJ2-7; 7 nucleotides match TRBD2. The germline CDR1 and CDR2 sequences are SGHTS and YDEGEE. The CDR3 has 14 residues. J lost 7 bases, V lost 4 bases, and 11 bases had no gene match. The CDR3 nucleotides are TGTGCCAGCAGCCCCGGCGGGAGCGGGAAAGAGCAGTACTTC. It encodes CASSPGGSGKEQYF.

Ten or more counts support this clone. This rearrangement joins TRBV27 to TRBJ2-4; 9 bases fit TRBD1. The CDR3 consists of 13 residues. Trimming took 8 bases from V and 6 from J; bases not matched to a gene: 5. In germline, CDR1 is MNHEY, CDR2 SMNVEV (reference sequence). The CDR3 loop reads CASRTGASNIQYF. CDR3 DNA sequence: TGTGCCAGCCGGACAGGGGCATCAAACATTCAGTACTTC.

The gene calls are TRBV19 and TRBJ1-5, with D unclear. This CDR3 spans 15 amino acids. The V and J ends lost 7 bases and 0 bases respectively, with 13 bases between them. CDR1 is LNHDA, CDR2 SQIVND, per germline (reference sequence). CDR3 DNA: TGTGCCAGTACCGAACGTGAGATTAGCAATCAGCCCCAGCATTTT. It encodes CASTEREISNQPQHF.

Details on this clone: The junction and the germline gene differ at one end; a read error may be behind it. This rearrangement joins TRBV6-1 to TRBJ1-2; D is undetermined. CDR1 MNHNS and CDR2 SASEGT come from the germline V gene. This CDR3 contains 12 residues. The DNA for the CDR3 is TGTGCCAGCAGTGAAAACGGGGATGCCGGGCACTTC. Translated, it gives CASSENGDAGHF.

The V and J genes are TRBV4-3 and TRBJ2-5; perhaps TRBD1 as D (6 bases). The CDR3 sequence is 16 residues long. In germline, CDR1 is LGHNA, CDR2 YSLEER. V was cut by 1 base and J by 3 bases, with 15 bases left in between. The CDR3 DNA follows: TGCGCCAGCAGCCAAGGTCTTTCAGGGGCCGAAGAGACCCAGTACTTC. Translating it yields CASSQGLSGAEETQYF.

The chain couples TRBV10-3 to TRBJ2-7, with a possible D match to TRBD2 (6 bases). Germline V gene lookup returns CDR1 ENHRY and CDR2 SYGVKD. The CDR3 spans 15 residues. V was shortened by 4 bases and J by 0 bases, with 13 bases between the two germline ends. The chain's CDR3 is CAISVRDQDSYEQYF. The CDR3 nucleotides read TGTGCCATCAGTGTGCGGGACCAGGACTCCTACGAGCAGTACTTC.